The 7 T cell receptor beta chains given below trace back to one sample, sequenced in a study of blood T cell repertoires in COVID-19. The table came from immunoSEQ multiplex PCR; TCRdb's copy has only in-frame clones and leaves some out. The sample has about 190,000 clones, about four fifths seen once. Sequences were obtained from peripheral blood. The source is a woman aged 70 to 79 with active or convalescent COVID-19.

This clone was counted many times. The rearrangement links TRBV28 to TRBJ1-1; 9 bases fit TRBD1. With 6 bases clipped from V and 0 bases from J, the junction kept 8 bases outside the gene matches. Looked up from germline, CDR1 is MDHEN and CDR2 is SYDVKM. The CDR3 is made up of 16 amino acids. In DNA form, the CDR3 reads TGTGCCAGCAGCCCACGGGGACAGGGTGTGAACACTGAAGCTTTCTTT. It is translated as CASSPRGQGVNTEAFF.

The chain is built from TRBV28 and TRBJ2-5, with 8 nucleotides matching TRBD2. Germline-derived CDR1 and CDR2 are MDHEN and SYDVKM. With 4 bases clipped from V and 5 bases from J, the junction kept 18 bases outside the gene matches. The CDR3 has 18 residues. The CDR3 reads CASSWWSGQGSGSETQYF. In DNA, the CDR3 is TGTGCCAGCAGTTGGTGGTCTGGGCAGGGAAGCGGGAGTGAGACCCAGTACTTC.

This rearrangement joins TRBV2 to TRBJ2-1; D perhaps matches TRBD2 (5 bases). CDR1 is SNHLY, CDR2 FYNNEI, per germline. This CDR3 is built from 14 residues. Trimming cost V 6 bases and J 2 bases, with 11 bases left between them. CDR3 in DNA: TGTGCCAGCAGGGTGAGCGGCCCCTACAATGAGCAGTTCTTC. Its translation: CASRVSGPYNEQFF.

This rearrangement joins TRBV25-1 to TRBJ2-3; perhaps TRBD1 as D (6 bases). Trimming removed 4 bases from V and 7 bases from J, with 15 bases in between. Germline lookup yields CDR1 MGHDK and CDR2 SYGVNS. This CDR3 has 14 residues. Here the CDR3 reads CASSAAGTTHTQYF. The CDR3 DNA is TGTGCCAGCAGTGCTGCCGGGACAACTCATACGCAGTATTTT. The variable domain in full, with the rest retrieved from reference TRBV25-1 and TRBJ2-3, is EADIYQTPRYLVIGTGKKITLECSQTMGHDKMYWYQQDPGMELHLIHYSYGVNSTEKGDLSSESTVSRIRTEHFPLTLESARPSHTSQYLCASSAAGTTHTQYFGPGTRLTVL.

The chain employs TRBV14 and TRBJ1-3; D is uncertain. CDR3 size: 14 residues. Germline V gives CDR1 SGHDN, CDR2 FVKESK. V lost 4 bases and J lost 2, with 9 bases in between. The CDR3 here is CASSPSAPGNTIYF. The CDR3 coding sequence is TGTGCCAGCAGCCCGAGCGCACCTGGAAACACCATATATTTT. Supplemented by reference TRBV14 and TRBJ1-3, the full variable domain reads EAGVTQFPSHSVIEKGQTVTLRCDPISGHDNLYWYRRVMGKEIKFLLHFVKESKQDESGMPNNRFLAERTGGTYSTLKVQPAELEDSGVYFCASSPSAPGNTIYFGEGSWLTVV.

The chain employs TRBV5-6 and TRBJ1-5; 8 nucleotides agree with TRBD1. With V trimmed by 2 bases and J by 3 bases, 4 bases remained unmatched. The germline CDR1 and CDR2 sequences are SGHDT and YYEEEE. CDR3 size: 15 residues. The CDR3 loop is CASSFADRDNQPQHF. CDR3 DNA sequence: TGTGCCAGCAGCTTCGCGGACAGGGACAATCAGCCCCAGCATTTT.

This chain uses TRBV6-5 with TRBJ2-2; 7 bases are a match to TRBD2. The CDR3 is 15 residues long. Trimming removed 7 bases from V and 0 bases from J; junction bases left unmatched: 5. Germline lookup yields CDR1 MNHEY and CDR2 SVGAGI. The CDR3: CASKVLAPNTGELFF. Here the CDR3 DNA reads TGTGCCAGCAAGGTACTAGCGCCGAACACCGGGGAGCTGTTTTTT.